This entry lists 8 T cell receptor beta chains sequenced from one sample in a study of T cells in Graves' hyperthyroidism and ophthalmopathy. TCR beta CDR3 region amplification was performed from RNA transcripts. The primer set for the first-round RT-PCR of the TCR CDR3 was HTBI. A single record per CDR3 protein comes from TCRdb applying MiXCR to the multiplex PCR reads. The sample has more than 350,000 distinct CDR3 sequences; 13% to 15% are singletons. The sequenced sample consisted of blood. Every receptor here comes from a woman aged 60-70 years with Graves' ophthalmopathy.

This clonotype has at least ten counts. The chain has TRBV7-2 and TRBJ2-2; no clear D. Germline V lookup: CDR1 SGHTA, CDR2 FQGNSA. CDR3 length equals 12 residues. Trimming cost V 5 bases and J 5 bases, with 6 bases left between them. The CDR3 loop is CASSPETGELFF. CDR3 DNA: TGTGCCAGCAGCCCCGAGACCGGGGAGCTGTTTTTT.

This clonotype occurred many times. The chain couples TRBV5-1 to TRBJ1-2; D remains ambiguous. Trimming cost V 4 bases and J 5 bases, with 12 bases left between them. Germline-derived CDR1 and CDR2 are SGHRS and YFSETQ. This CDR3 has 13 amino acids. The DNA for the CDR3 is TGCGCCAGCAGCCAATCTACAGCGTATGGCTACACCTTC. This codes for CASSQSTAYGYTF.

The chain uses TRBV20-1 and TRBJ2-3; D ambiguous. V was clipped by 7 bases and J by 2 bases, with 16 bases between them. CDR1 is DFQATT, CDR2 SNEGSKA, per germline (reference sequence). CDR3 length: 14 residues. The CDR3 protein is CSVDHILYTDTQYF. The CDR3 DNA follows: TGCAGTGTCGACCATATCCTATACACAGATACGCAGTATTTT.

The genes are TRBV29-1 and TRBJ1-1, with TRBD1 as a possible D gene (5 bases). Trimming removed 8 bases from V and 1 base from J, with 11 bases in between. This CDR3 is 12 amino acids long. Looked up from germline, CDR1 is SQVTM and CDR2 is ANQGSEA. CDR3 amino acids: CSMGGGNTEAFF. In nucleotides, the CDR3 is TGCAGCATGGGTGGGGGGAACACTGAAGCTTTCTTT.

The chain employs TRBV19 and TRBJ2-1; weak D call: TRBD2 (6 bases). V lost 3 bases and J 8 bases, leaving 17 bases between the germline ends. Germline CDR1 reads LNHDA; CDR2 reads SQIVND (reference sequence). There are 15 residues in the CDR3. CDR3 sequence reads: CASSMGDSRTDEQFF. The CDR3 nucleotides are TGTGCCAGTAGTATGGGGGACTCCCGGACCGATGAGCAGTTCTTC.

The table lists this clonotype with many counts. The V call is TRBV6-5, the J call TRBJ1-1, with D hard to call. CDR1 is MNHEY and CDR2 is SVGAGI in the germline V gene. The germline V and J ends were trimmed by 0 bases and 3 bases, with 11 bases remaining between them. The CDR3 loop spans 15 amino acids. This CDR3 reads CASSYSGGGYTEAFF. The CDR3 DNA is TGTGCCAGCAGTTACTCGGGAGGCGGCTACACTGAAGCTTTCTTT.

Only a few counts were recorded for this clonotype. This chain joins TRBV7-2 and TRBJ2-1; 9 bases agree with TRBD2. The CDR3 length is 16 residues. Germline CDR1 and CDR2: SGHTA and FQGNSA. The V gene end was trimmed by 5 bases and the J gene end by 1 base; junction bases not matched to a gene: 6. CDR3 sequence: CASSHDLAGSYNEQFF. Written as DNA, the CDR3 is TGTGCCAGCAGCCATGATCTAGCGGGATCCTACAATGAGCAGTTCTTC.

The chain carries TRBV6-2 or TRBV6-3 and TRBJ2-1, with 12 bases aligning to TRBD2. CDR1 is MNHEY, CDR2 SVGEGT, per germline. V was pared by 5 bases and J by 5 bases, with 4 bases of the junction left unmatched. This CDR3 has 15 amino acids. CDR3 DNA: TGTGCCAGCAGTCCGACTAGCGGGAGTCACAATGAGCAGTTCTTC. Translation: CASSPTSGSHNEQFF.